This passage covers 20 T cell receptor beta chains from one sample sequenced in a study of shared T cell receptors in the human thymus. Clones were read by immunoSEQ multiplex PCR, and TCRdb kept only the in-frame ones, dropping some. Among 540,000 or so clones listed, around 82% were seen once. The same specimen was also included in a second study, on human thymus T cells.

Specimen: thymocytes. The receptors here all came from a boy less than two years old with a congenital heart defect.

This clone has just one count. The gene calls are TRBV27 and TRBJ1-4; 9 bases are a match to TRBD1. Germline trimming cut 4 bases from V and 7 bases from J; bases unmatched to any gene: 4. The germline V gene has CDR1 MNHEY and CDR2 SMNVEV (reference sequence). The CDR3 extends over 14 amino acids. CDR3: CASSYRGRGEKLFF. The DNA for the CDR3 is TGTGCCAGCAGTTACAGGGGGCGCGGTGAAAAACTGTTTTTT.

The chain recombines TRBV27 with TRBJ2-7, with D possibly TRBD2 on 5 matching bases. Germline CDR1 MNHEY, CDR2 SMNVEV (reference sequence). V lost 5 bases, J lost 3 bases, and 17 bases lay in between. The CDR3 has 15 residues. The CDR3 is CASSPRRSGNYEQYF. CDR3 coding DNA: TGTGCCAGCAGTCCCCGGCGGAGCGGCAACTACGAGCAGTACTTC.

The chain joins TRBV19 to TRBJ2-3, with 10 bases fitting TRBD2. Germline CDR1 and CDR2: LNHDA and SQIVND (reference sequence). Losses at the gene ends were 3 bases for V and 0 bases for J; bases not matched to a gene: 0. CDR3 length: 15 residues. This chain's CDR3 is CASSMTSGSTDTQYF. CDR3 in DNA: TGTGCCAGTAGTATGACTAGCGGGAGCACAGATACGCAGTATTTT.

J is TRBJ2-2 and V is TRBV11-2; D gene ambiguous. The germline V gene encodes CDR1 SGHAT and CDR2 FQNNGV. The V end lost 0 bases, the J end lost 2 bases, and 7 bases lay between the germline ends. This CDR3 is built from 15 residues. The CDR3 loop reads CASSLELKNTGELFF. Here the CDR3 DNA reads TGTGCCAGCAGCTTAGAACTAAAAAACACCGGGGAGCTGTTTTTT. Variable domain in full (rest from reference TRBV11-2 and TRBJ2-2): EAGVAQSPRYKIIEKRQSVAFWCNPISGHATLYWYQQILGQGPKLLIQFQNNGVVDDSQLPKDRFSAERLKGVDSTLKIQPAKLEDSAVYLCASSLELKNTGELFFGEGSRLTVL.

This clone was counted a few times. The chain has TRBV11-2 and TRBJ2-7, with TRBD2 matching 10 bases. The CDR3 loop spans 19 amino acids. The J segment lost 3 bases and the V segment lost 0 bases, leaving 14 bases of the junction unmatched. Germline CDR1 reads SGHAT; CDR2 reads FQNNGV. CDR3 in DNA: TGTGCCAGCAGCTTAGATGGTCTAGCGGGGGTCCTCCCCAACTACGAGCAGTACTTC. Translating gives CASSLDGLAGVLPNYEQYF.

The chain is built from TRBV28 and TRBJ2-7; tentatively, D is TRBD1 (6 bases). Germline-derived CDR1 and CDR2 are MDHEN and SYDVKM. V was cut by 0 bases and J by 1 base, with 19 bases left in between. This CDR3 is built from 18 residues. The DNA for the CDR3 is TGTGCCAGCAGTTTATGCCCCTCTCGCGGACAGCCATCCTACGAGCAGTACTTC. Amino acids: CASSLCPSRGQPSYEQYF.

V and J are TRBV28 and TRBJ2-1, with D possibly TRBD2 on 5 matching bases. This CDR3 region has 15 residues. Germline lookup yields CDR1 MDHEN and CDR2 SYDVKM. V lost 6 bases and J 4 bases, leaving 16 bases between the germline ends. CDR3 in amino acids: CASRGIDRGYNEQFF. The DNA of the CDR3 is TGTGCCAGCAGGGGCATAGACCGAGGGTACAATGAGCAGTTCTTC.

The chain joins TRBV7-8 to TRBJ2-7, with TRBD2 identical over 7 bases. The CDR3 is 15 residues long. The V and J ends lost 6 bases and 6 bases, in that order; junction bases with no gene match: 14. Germline V lookup: CDR1 SGHVS, CDR2 FQNEAQ. The CDR3, as DNA: TGTGCCAGCAGGCCGTCCAGCGGGGTTTTCGGCGAGCAGTACTTC. It codes for CASRPSSGVFGEQYF.

The CDR3 DNA reads TGTGCTAGTGGTTTAGGACAGTTCACTGAAGCTTTCTTT. It is translated as CASGLGQFTEAFF. The J gene is TRBJ1-1, the V gene TRBV12-5, with TRBD1 as a possible D gene (6 bases). Trimming took 3 bases from V and 4 from J, leaving 9 bases between them. Germline V lookup: CDR1 LGHNT, CDR2 FRNRAP. This CDR3 has 13 amino acids. Supplemented by reference TRBV12-5 and TRBJ1-1, the full variable domain reads DARVTQTPRHKVTEMGQEVTMRCQPILGHNTVFWYRQTMMQGLELLAYFRNRAPLDDSGMPKDRFSAEMPDATLATLKIQPSEPRDSAVYFCASGLGQFTEAFFGQGTRLTVV.

The V gene is TRBV19, the J gene TRBJ2-7; 7 bases match TRBD1. CDR3 length: 14 residues. Per germline, CDR1 LNHDA and CDR2 SQIVND (reference sequence). V trimming: 7 bases; J trimming: 2 bases; junction bases outside the gene matches: 8. CDR3 amino acids: CASTNGQVPYEQYF. The CDR3, as DNA: TGTGCCAGTACCAACGGACAGGTACCCTACGAGCAGTACTTC.

The V call is TRBV4-3, the J call TRBJ1-1, with D tentatively TRBD1 (5 bases). Germline CDR1 LGHNA, CDR2 YSLEER. V lost 1 base, J lost 1 base, and 16 bases lay in between. The CDR3 covers 17 residues. This chain's CDR3 is CASSQGMWRGRNTEAFF. The CDR3 coding sequence is TGCGCCAGCAGCCAAGGGATGTGGAGGGGCCGGAACACTGAAGCTTTCTTT.

The V call is TRBV27, the J call TRBJ2-5; 11 positions match TRBD1. The CDR3 spans 16 residues. CDR1 is MNHEY and CDR2 is SMNVEV in the germline V gene (reference sequence). V shed 3 bases and J 3 bases; nucleotides not matched to a gene: 6. This CDR3 is CASSFGDRGSEETQYF. DNA of the CDR3: TGTGCCAGCAGTTTCGGGGACAGGGGGTCAGAAGAGACCCAGTACTTC.

This clone has a handful of counts. The rearrangement links TRBV18 to TRBJ1-5; D gene uncertain. There are 16 residues in the CDR3. Germline V lookup: CDR1 KGHSH, CDR2 LQKENI. Trimming shortened V by 2 bases and J by 1 base, and 12 bases separated the two germline ends. CDR3 DNA: TGTGCCAGCTCACCAGTTACTGGAGTGAGCAATCAGCCCCAGCATTTT. Amino acids: CASSPVTGVSNQPQHF.

The chain employs TRBV7-9 and TRBJ1-4; D call uncertain. The CDR3 runs to 15 residues. Germline V gene sequence: CDR1 SEHNR, CDR2 FQNEAQ (reference sequence). Deletions cut 5 bases from V and 3 bases from J, with 13 bases between. The DNA of the CDR3 is TGTGCCAGCAGCAAAAAGAGGGCTTCTAATGAAAAACTGTTTTTT. Protein: CASSKKRASNEKLFF. Combining the CDR3 with reference TRBV7-9 and TRBJ1-4 gives the whole variable domain DTGVSQNPRHKITKRGQNVTFRCDPISEHNRLYWYRQTLGQGPEFLTYFQNEAQLEKSRLLSDRFSAERPKGSFSTLEIQRTEQGDSAMYLCASSKKRASNEKLFFGSGTQLSVL.

The genes are TRBV4-2 and TRBJ2-3; D unresolved. The germline gives CDR1 LGHNA, CDR2 YNFKEQ. The CDR3 extends over 12 amino acids. Deletions cut 6 bases from V and 2 bases from J, with 6 bases between. The CDR3 nucleotides read TGTGCCAGCAGGGGCCCCACAGATACGCAGTATTTT. It specifies CASRGPTDTQYF.

This chain links TRBV5-1 with TRBJ2-7; maybe TRBD2 (5 bases). Trimming stripped 4 bases from V and 5 bases from J, with 13 bases between. This CDR3 is built from 13 residues. The germline V gene has CDR1 SGHRS and CDR2 YFSETQ. As DNA, the CDR3 is TGCGCCAGCAGCCCGGGATACCGGGACGAGCAGTACTTC. Translated, it gives CASSPGYRDEQYF.

In the case of this clone: Different DNA sequences within this sample yield the same CDR3. This chain joins TRBV18 and TRBJ1-3; D is unclear. The V gene lost 2 bases and the J gene lost 0 bases, with 8 bases spanning the gap. The CDR3 spans 15 residues. Germline values: CDR1 KGHSH, CDR2 LQKENI. In nucleotides, the CDR3 is TGTGCCAGCTCACCAACAGATTCCTCTGGAAACACCATATATTTT. This sequence encodes CASSPTDSSGNTIYF.

The chain has TRBV19 and TRBJ1-1, with D perhaps TRBD1 (5 bases). The CDR3 is 14 residues long. Germline V gene lookup returns CDR1 LNHDA and CDR2 SQIVND (reference sequence). V shed 5 bases and J shed 3 bases, with 13 bases lying between them. The CDR3 DNA reads as TGTGCCAGTAGTGCCCCGGGAGGGGACACTGAAGCTTTCTTT. Its protein is CASSAPGGDTEAFF.

J is TRBJ2-7 and V is TRBV4-1; no definite D call. This CDR3 contains 14 residues. V was cut by 0 bases and J by 4 bases, with 10 bases left in between. The germline CDR1 and CDR2 sequences are MGHRA and YSYEKL. The CDR3 spells CASSQDPLEYEQYF. In DNA form, the CDR3 reads TGCGCCAGCAGCCAAGATCCGCTAGAGTACGAGCAGTACTTC.

The chain uses TRBV4-3 and TRBJ2-1; a weak D match, TRBD1 (5 bases). Trimming pared 1 base from V and 10 bases from J, leaving 23 bases between. CDR3 length: 17 amino acids. Germline V gives CDR1 LGHNA, CDR2 YSLEER. CDR3 in amino acids: CASSQARVWGSSGEQFF. Here the CDR3 DNA reads TGCGCCAGCAGCCAAGCCCGAGTGTGGGGCAGCTCAGGGGAGCAGTTCTTC.